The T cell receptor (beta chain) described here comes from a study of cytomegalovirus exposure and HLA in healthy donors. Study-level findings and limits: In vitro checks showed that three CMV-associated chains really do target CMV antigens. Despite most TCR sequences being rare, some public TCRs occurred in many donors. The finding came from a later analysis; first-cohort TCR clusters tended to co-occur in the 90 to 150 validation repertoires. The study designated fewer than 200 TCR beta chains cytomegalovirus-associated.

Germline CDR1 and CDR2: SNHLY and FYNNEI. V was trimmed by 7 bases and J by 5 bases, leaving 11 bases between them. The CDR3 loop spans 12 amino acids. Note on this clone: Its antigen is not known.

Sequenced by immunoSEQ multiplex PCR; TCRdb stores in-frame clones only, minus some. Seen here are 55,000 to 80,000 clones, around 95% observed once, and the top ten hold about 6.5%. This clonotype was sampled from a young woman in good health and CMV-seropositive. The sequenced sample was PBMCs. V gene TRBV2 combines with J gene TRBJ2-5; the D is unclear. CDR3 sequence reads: CASKAAWETQYF. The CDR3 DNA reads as TGTGCCAGCAAGGCGGCTTGGGAGACCCAGTACTTC. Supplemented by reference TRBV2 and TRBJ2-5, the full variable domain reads EPEVTQTPSHQVTQMGQEVILRCVPISNHLYFYWYRQILGQKVEFLVSFYNNEISEKSEIFDDQFSVERPDGSNFTLKIRSTKLEDSAMYFCASKAAWETQYFGPGTRLLVL.